This T cell receptor beta chain was observed in a study of T cells in Graves' hyperthyroidism and ophthalmopathy. It was considered stable Graves' hyperthyroidism when ophthalmopathy did not progress within 18 months. Amplified TCR beta CDR3 regions derived from RNA transcripts. First-round RT-PCR targeting the TCR CDR3 was performed with the HTBI primer set. A single record per CDR3 protein comes from TCRdb applying MiXCR to the multiplex PCR reads. The data show approximately 740,000 distinct CDR3 sequences, 13% to 15% seen once. The CDR3 extends over 17 amino acids. Trimming cost V 7 bases and J 3 bases, with 22 bases left between them.

The specimen was blood. This clonotype was sampled from a woman under 30 with Graves' hyperthyroidism. The V and J genes are TRBV12-3 or TRBV12-4 and TRBJ2-1; TRBD1 is a possible D gene (7 bases). The CDR3 loop is CASNVGGNRGGYNEQFF. The CDR3 DNA is TGTGCCAGCAATGTGGGGGGCAACAGGGGTGGCTACAATGAGCAGTTCTTC.